What follows are 20 T cell receptor beta chains derived from one specimen sequenced in a study of shared clonotypes between healthy human individuals (dated by TCRdb to 2020 to 2021). Library preparation employed the immunoSEQ multiplex PCR assay. This is the immuneACCESS table as TCRdb keeps it, with only in-frame sequences that have V and J called. A part of the clones is gone; compared with another copy, unresolved V genes explain less than half, and the rest is unexplained. In this sample the table shows about 450,000 clones, 70% to 85% of which occur a single time. 9.5% to 15% of the sample is taken by the ten largest. The sequencing input was PBMCs. The source of these receptors is a woman between 35 and 50 years old in good health. Some clones in this sample may be carry-over from other donors' samples.

The V and J genes are TRBV25-1 and TRBJ2-5; D may be TRBD1 (6 bases). The CDR3 runs to 16 residues. V gave up 0 bases and J gave up 5 bases, with 16 bases separating them. The germline V gene has CDR1 MGHDK and CDR2 SYGVNS. CDR3 nucleotide sequence: TGTGCCAGCAGTGAATATAATAACAGGGCGGTGGAGACCCAGTACTTC. Encoded protein: CASSEYNNRAVETQYF.

This clone was picked up one time. J is TRBJ2-1 and V is TRBV5-4; tentatively, D is TRBD1 (6 bases). This CDR3 contains 13 residues. Per germline, CDR1 SGHNT and CDR2 YYREEE (reference sequence). V was pared by 2 bases and J by 6 bases, with 9 bases between. CDR3 protein: CASSLGRGNEQFF. Here the CDR3 DNA reads TGTGCCAGCAGCTTAGGCAGGGGCAATGAGCAGTTCTTC.

On this clone itself: This CDR3 is also generated by other DNA sequences in the sample. The rearrangement links TRBV9 to TRBJ2-1; 11 bases are shared with TRBD2. With 0 bases clipped from V and 4 bases from J, the junction kept 0 bases outside the gene matches. The CDR3 is 15 residues long. The germline V gene encodes CDR1 SGDLS and CDR2 YYNGEE. The CDR3 DNA is TGTGCCAGCAGCGTAGGACTAGCGGGGTACAATGAGCAGTTCTTC. Its protein product is CASSVGLAGYNEQFF. Combining the CDR3 with reference TRBV9 and TRBJ2-1 gives the whole variable domain DSGVTQTPKHLITATGQRVTLRCSPRSGDLSVYWYQQSLDQGLQFLIQYYNGEERAKGNILERFSAQQFPDLHSELNLSSLELGDSALYFCASSVGLAGYNEQFFGPGTRLTVL.

The chain carries TRBV6-5 and TRBJ2-7; 10 nucleotides align to TRBD1. This CDR3 has 15 residues. CDR1 and CDR2 from the germline V gene are MNHEY and SVGAGI. V lost 6 bases to trimming and J lost 4 bases; unmatched junction nucleotides: 9. The CDR3 loop is CASRKTGGVGYEQYF. The CDR3 DNA reads as TGTGCCAGCAGAAAGACAGGGGGCGTTGGTTACGAGCAGTACTTC.

The rearrangement uses TRBV7-3 and TRBJ2-7; TRBD2 matches 10 bases. This CDR3 spans 15 amino acids. CDR1 and CDR2 (germline): SGHTA, FQGTGA. With 4 bases clipped from V and 2 bases from J, the junction kept 5 bases outside the gene matches. The DNA of the CDR3 is TGTGCCAGCAGCTCCCGGACTAGCGGCCCCTACGAGCAGTACTTC. Residues: CASSSRTSGPYEQYF.

The chain recombines TRBV5-1 with TRBJ1-1; D call uncertain. This CDR3 has 13 residues. Germline V gene sequence: CDR1 SGHRS, CDR2 YFSETQ. Trimming cost V 7 bases and J 3 bases, with 13 bases left between them. CDR3 in amino acids: CASGLTRDTEAFF. CDR3 coding DNA: TGCGCCAGCGGACTCACAAGGGACACTGAAGCTTTCTTT.

This clone was seen only a few times. The J gene is TRBJ2-1, the V gene TRBV28; D may be TRBD1 (6 bases). Germline V CDR1 and CDR2: MDHEN, SYDVKM. The CDR3 is 14 residues long. V lost 5 bases and J lost 1, with 9 bases in between. CDR3 in amino acids: CASSRTASYNEQFF. CDR3 nucleotide sequence: TGTGCCAGCAGTCGGACAGCGTCCTACAATGAGCAGTTCTTC.

The CDR3 loop is CASSPQAGRYNEQFF. Written as DNA, the CDR3 is TGTGCCAGCTCACCACAGGCCGGGAGGTACAATGAGCAGTTCTTC. J is TRBJ2-1 and V is TRBV18; 7 bases align to TRBD2. Germline V gives CDR1 KGHSH, CDR2 LQKENI. V was pared by 1 base and J by 4 bases, with 4 bases of the junction left unmatched. The CDR3 runs 15 residues.

The J gene is TRBJ1-1, the V gene TRBV4-2, with a tentative D call TRBD1 (5 bases). This CDR3 comprises 12 residues. Trimming took 1 base from V and 7 from J, leaving 7 bases between them. The germline CDR1 and CDR2 sequences are LGHNA and YNFKEQ. The CDR3 reads CASSQGGGEAFF. CDR3 bases: TGTGCCAGCAGCCAAGGGGGCGGTGAAGCTTTCTTT.

The chain links TRBV5-1 to TRBJ1-4; D is perhaps TRBD1 (5 bases). V lost 4 bases to trimming and J lost 9 bases, with 19 bases between them. The germline V gene encodes CDR1 SGHRS and CDR2 YFSETQ. This CDR3 has 15 residues. The CDR3 DNA reads TGCGCCAGCAGCCCGGGAATTCAGGGCCAAAAAAAACTGTTTTTT. Amino acid sequence: CASSPGIQGQKKLFF. Full variable domain (remainder filled in from reference TRBV5-1 and TRBJ1-4): KAGVTQTPRYLIKTRGQQVTLSCSPISGHRSVSWYQQTPGQGLQFLFEYFSETQRNKGNFPGRFSGRQFSNSRSEMNVSTLELGDSALYLCASSPGIQGQKKLFFGSGTQLSVL.

This clone was seen more than once but under ten times. V gene TRBV5-4 combines with J gene TRBJ2-3; maybe TRBD2 (6 bases). Germline CDR1 and CDR2: SGHNT and YYREEE (reference sequence). The CDR3 consists of 16 residues. Trimming pared 0 bases from V and 4 bases from J, leaving 15 bases between. CDR3 coding DNA: TGTGCCAGCAGCTTGGGCGATTGGCGGGACGCAGATACGCAGTATTTT. This gives the protein CASSLGDWRDADTQYF.

The chain recombines TRBV6-6 with TRBJ2-5, with D possibly matching TRBD2 (5 bases). The V end lost 2 bases, the J end lost 1 base, and 11 bases lay between the germline ends. Germline loops: CDR1 MNHNY, CDR2 SVGAGI (reference sequence). The CDR3 spans 15 residues. The CDR3 here is CASSYPGNSQETQYF. CDR3 in DNA: TGTGCCAGCAGTTACCCGGGGAACTCCCAAGAGACCCAGTACTTC.

The chain links TRBV5-5 to TRBJ1-2; D possibly corresponds to TRBD1 (5 bases). The CDR3 has 16 amino acids. Per the germline V gene, CDR1 is SGHKS and CDR2 is YYEKEE (reference sequence). V lost 4 bases and J 2 bases, leaving 18 bases between the germline ends. The CDR3: CASSPDNGLLNYGYTF. As DNA, the CDR3 is TGTGCCAGCAGCCCGGACAATGGGTTATTGAACTATGGCTACACCTTC.

The genes are TRBV4-3 and TRBJ2-2; D may be TRBD1 or TRBD2 (6 bases each). This CDR3 is built from 18 residues. Germline loops: CDR1 LGHNA, CDR2 YSLEER. V was trimmed by 0 bases and J by 0 bases, leaving 14 bases between them. CDR3 loop: CASSQDRGQGPNTGELFF. The DNA of the CDR3 is TGCGCCAGCAGCCAAGATCGGGGGCAGGGTCCGAACACCGGGGAGCTGTTTTTT.

The chain combines TRBV27 with TRBJ2-7, with D hard to call. The V and J ends lost 5 bases and 3 bases respectively, with 11 bases between them. The CDR3 contains 13 residues. Germline V CDR1 and CDR2: MNHEY, SMNVEV (reference sequence). The CDR3 spells CASSLRPRYEQYF. CDR3 in DNA: TGTGCCAGCAGTCTGCGCCCTCGCTACGAGCAGTACTTC.

The gene calls are TRBV6-4 and TRBJ1-2; D unclear. The CDR3 sequence is 12 residues long. V gave up 9 bases and J gave up 8 bases, with 16 bases separating them. Germline V gene data show CDR1 as MRHNA and CDR2 as SNTAGT. The CDR3 is CASATGVGGYTF. The CDR3 region has the DNA TGTGCCAGTGCTACGGGCGTTGGGGGCTACACCTTC.

This sequence joins TRBV5-4 and TRBJ1-3; 9 positions match TRBD1. This CDR3 region has 14 residues. The V segment lost 3 bases and the J segment 8 bases; nucleotides outside the gene matches: 6. Germline V gene sequence: CDR1 SGHNT, CDR2 YYREEE (reference sequence). The CDR3 DNA reads as TGTGCCAGCAGCTCGGGACAGGGTTGGGACACCATATATTTT. Translation gives CASSSGQGWDTIYF.

This chain connects TRBV18 to TRBJ1-1; D is perhaps TRBD1 (6 bases). Trimming took 2 bases from V and 2 from J, leaving 9 bases between them. This CDR3 spans 14 amino acids. Germline lookup yields CDR1 KGHSH and CDR2 LQKENI. The DNA of the CDR3 is TGTGCCAGCTCACCAAACAGGGACAACACTGAAGCTTTCTTT. Amino acids: CASSPNRDNTEAFF. The whole variable domain, remainder taken from reference TRBV18 and TRBJ1-1, is NAGVMQNPRHLVRRRGQEARLRCSPMKGHSHVYWYRQLPEEGLKFMVYLQKENIIDESGMPKERFSAEFPKEGPSILRIQQVVRGDSAAYFCASSPNRDNTEAFFGQGTRLTVV.

The chain has TRBV7-3 and TRBJ2-2; D ambiguous. Germline-derived CDR1 and CDR2 are SGHTA and FQGTGA. This CDR3 is 12 amino acids long. V dropped 5 bases and J dropped 6 bases, with 7 bases sitting between them. Here the CDR3 DNA reads TGTGCCAGCAGCGTCGTTCCCGGGGAGCTGTTTTTT. Amino acids: CASSVVPGELFF. Together with reference TRBV7-3 and TRBJ2-2, the CDR3 gives the full variable domain: GAGVSQTPSNKVTEKGKYVELRCDPISGHTALYWYRQSLGQGPEFLIYFQGTGAADDSGLPNDRFFAVRPEGSVSTLKIQRTERGDSAVYLCASSVVPGELFFGEGSRLTVL.

This chain joins TRBV6-5 and TRBJ2-5, with 9 bases lining up with TRBD2. The tail of the sequence fits TRBJ2-7 better, so the J call may be wrong. The CDR3 length is 15 residues. Germline V gene lookup returns CDR1 MNHEY and CDR2 SVGAGI. This CDR3 is CASSYLLAGGNEQYF. In nucleotides, the CDR3 is TGTGCCAGCAGTTATTTACTAGCGGGTGGGAACGAGCAGTACTTC.